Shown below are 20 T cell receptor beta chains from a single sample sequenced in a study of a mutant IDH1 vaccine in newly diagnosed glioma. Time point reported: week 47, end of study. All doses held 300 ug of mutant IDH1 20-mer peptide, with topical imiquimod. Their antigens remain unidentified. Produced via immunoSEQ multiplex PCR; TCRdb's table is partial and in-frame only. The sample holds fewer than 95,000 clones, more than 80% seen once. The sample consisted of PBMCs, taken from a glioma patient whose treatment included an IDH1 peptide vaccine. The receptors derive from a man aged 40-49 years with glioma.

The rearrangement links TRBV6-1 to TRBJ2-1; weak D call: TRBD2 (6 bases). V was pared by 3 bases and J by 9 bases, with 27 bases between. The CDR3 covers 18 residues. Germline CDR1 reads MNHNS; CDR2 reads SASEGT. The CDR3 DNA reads TGTGCCAGCAGTGAGGTAGGGCGCGGACTACTCCTGGGTCGTGAGCAGTTCTTC. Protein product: CASSEVGRGLLLGREQFF.

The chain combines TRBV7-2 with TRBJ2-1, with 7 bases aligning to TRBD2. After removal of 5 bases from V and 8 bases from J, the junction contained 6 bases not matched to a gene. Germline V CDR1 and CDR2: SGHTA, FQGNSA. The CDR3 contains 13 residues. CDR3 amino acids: CASSLSRGDEQFF. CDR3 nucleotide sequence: TGTGCCAGCAGCCTGTCCCGGGGGGATGAGCAGTTCTTC. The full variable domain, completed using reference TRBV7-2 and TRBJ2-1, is GAGVSQSPSNKVTEKGKDVELRCDPISGHTALYWYRQSLGQGLEFLIYFQGNSAPDKSGLPSDRFSAERTGGSVSTLTIQRTQQEDSAVYLCASSLSRGDEQFFGPGTRLTVL.

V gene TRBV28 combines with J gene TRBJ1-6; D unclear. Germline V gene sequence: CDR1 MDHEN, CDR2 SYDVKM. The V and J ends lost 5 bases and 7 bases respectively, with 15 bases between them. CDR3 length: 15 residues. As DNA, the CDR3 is TGTGCCAGCAGTCCTCGAGAGGGAATGAATTCACCCCTCCACTTT. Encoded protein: CASSPREGMNSPLHF.

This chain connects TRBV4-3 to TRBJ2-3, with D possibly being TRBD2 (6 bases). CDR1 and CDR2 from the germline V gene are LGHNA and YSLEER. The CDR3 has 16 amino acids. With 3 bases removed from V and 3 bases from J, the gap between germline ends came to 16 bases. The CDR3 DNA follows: TGCGCCAGCAGCCAGGATAGCGGAGGTGGGACAGATACGCAGTATTTT. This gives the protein CASSQDSGGGTDTQYF.

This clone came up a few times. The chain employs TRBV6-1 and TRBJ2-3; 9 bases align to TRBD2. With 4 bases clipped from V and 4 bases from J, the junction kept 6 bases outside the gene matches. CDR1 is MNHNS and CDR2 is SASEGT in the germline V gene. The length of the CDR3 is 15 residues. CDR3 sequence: CASSVSGSGADTQYF. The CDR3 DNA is TGTGCCAGCAGTGTTAGCGGGAGCGGGGCAGATACGCAGTATTTT.

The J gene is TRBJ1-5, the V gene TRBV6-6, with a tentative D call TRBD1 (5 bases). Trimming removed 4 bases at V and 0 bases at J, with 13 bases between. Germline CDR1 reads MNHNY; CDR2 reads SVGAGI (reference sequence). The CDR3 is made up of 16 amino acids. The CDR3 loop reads CASSSMRGDSNQPQHF. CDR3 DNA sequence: TGTGCCAGCAGTTCCATGCGGGGGGATAGCAATCAGCCCCAGCATTTT.

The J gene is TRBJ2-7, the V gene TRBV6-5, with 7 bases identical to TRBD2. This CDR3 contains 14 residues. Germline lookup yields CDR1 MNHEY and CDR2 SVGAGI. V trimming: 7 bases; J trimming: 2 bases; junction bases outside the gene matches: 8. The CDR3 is CASKAGPLPYEQYF. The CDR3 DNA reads TGTGCCAGCAAAGCGGGACCCCTCCCCTACGAGCAGTACTTC.

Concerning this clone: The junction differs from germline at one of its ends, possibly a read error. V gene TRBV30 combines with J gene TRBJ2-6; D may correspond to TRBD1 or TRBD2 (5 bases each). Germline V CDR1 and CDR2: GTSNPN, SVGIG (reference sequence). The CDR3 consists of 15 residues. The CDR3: CAAGRRELGADVLTF. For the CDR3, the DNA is TGTGCCGCGGGCCGTAGAGAGTTAGGGGCCGACGTCCTGACTTTC.

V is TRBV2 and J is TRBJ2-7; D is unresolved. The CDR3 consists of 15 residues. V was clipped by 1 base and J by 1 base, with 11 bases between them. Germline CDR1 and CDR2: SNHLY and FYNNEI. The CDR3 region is CASSEVRILSYEQYF. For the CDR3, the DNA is TGTGCCAGCAGTGAAGTGCGCATACTATCCTACGAGCAGTACTTC.

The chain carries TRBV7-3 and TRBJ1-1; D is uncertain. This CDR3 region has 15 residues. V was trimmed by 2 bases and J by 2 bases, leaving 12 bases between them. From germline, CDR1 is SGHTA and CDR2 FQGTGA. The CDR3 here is CASSLGFGENTEAFF. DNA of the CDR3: TGTGCCAGCAGCTTAGGGTTCGGGGAAAACACTGAAGCTTTCTTT.

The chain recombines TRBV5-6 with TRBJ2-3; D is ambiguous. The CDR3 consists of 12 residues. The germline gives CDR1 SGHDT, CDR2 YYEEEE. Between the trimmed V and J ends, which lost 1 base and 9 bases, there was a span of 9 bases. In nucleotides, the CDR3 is TGTGCCAGCAGCTTGTCGGCCCGGACGCAGTATTTT. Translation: CASSLSARTQYF.

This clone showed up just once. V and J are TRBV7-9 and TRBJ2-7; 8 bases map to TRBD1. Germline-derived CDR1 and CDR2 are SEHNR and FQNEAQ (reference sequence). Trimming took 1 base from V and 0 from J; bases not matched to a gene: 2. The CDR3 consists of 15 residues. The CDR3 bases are TGTGCCAGCAGCTTAGAGGGACAGGCCTCCTACGAGCAGTACTTC. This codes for CASSLEGQASYEQYF. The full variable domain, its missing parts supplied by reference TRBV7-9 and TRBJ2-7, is DTGVSQNPRHKITKRGQNVTFRCDPISEHNRLYWYRQTLGQGPEFLTYFQNEAQLEKSRLLSDRFSAERPKGSFSTLEIQRTEQGDSAMYLCASSLEGQASYEQYFGPGTRLTVT.

The CDR3 DNA follows: TGTGCCAGCATTTGGCAGGGGGCGACTAATGGCTACACCTTC. Its protein is CASIWQGATNGYTF. The J gene is TRBJ1-2, the V gene TRBV28; 8 positions match TRBD1. CDR3 length equals 14 residues. J lost 6 bases, V lost 7 bases, and 10 bases had no gene match. The germline gives CDR1 MDHEN, CDR2 SYDVKM.

CDR3 amino acids: CASSQRQAAEAFF. CDR3 coding DNA: TGTGCCAGCAGCCAACGACAGGCTGCTGAAGCTTTCTTT. This chain links TRBV7-2 with TRBJ1-1, with a weak D call TRBD1 (6 bases). V lost 5 bases, J lost 6 bases, and 13 bases lay in between. The CDR3 consists of 13 residues. The V gene's germline CDR1 is SGHTA and CDR2 FQGNSA.

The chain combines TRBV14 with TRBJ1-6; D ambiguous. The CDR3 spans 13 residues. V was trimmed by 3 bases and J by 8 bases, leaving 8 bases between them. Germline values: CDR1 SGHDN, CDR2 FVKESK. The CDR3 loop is CASSHHRDSPLHF. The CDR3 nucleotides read TGTGCCAGCAGCCACCACCGGGATTCACCCCTCCACTTT.

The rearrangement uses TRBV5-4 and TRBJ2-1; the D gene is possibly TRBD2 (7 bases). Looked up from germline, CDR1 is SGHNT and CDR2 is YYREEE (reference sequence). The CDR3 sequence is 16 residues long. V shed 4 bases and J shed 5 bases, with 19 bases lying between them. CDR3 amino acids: CASSPYLEGGNNEQFF. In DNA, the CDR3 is TGTGCCAGCAGCCCCTATTTGGAGGGGGGGAACAATGAGCAGTTCTTC.

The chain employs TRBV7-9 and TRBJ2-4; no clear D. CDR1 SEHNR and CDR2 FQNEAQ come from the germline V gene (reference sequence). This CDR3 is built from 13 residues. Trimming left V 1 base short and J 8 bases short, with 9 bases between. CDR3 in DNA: TGTGCCAGCAGCTTAGACCCGCAAGACATTCAGTACTTC. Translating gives CASSLDPQDIQYF.

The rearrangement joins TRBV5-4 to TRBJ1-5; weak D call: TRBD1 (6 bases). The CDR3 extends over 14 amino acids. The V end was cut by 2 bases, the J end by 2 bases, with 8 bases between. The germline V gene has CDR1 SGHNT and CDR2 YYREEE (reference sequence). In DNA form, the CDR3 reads TGTGCCAGCAGCTTACAGGGAGGCAATCAGCCCCAGCATTTT. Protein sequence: CASSLQGGNQPQHF.

As DNA, the CDR3 is TGCGCCAGCAGCCAGCGGGAGGCCCATGAGCAGTTCTTC. It codes for CASSQREAHEQFF. The chain uses TRBV5-1 and TRBJ2-1; TRBD2 aligns across 9 bases. Per the germline V gene, CDR1 is SGHRS and CDR2 is YFSETQ. Germline trimming cut 4 bases from V and 8 bases from J; bases unmatched to any gene: 4. The CDR3 extends over 13 amino acids. The full variable domain, with the rest looked up from reference TRBV5-1 and TRBJ2-1, is KAGVTQTPRYLIKTRGQQVTLSCSPISGHRSVSWYQQTPGQGLQFLFEYFSETQRNKGNFPGRFSGRQFSNSRSEMNVSTLELGDSALYLCASSQREAHEQFFGPGTRLTVL.

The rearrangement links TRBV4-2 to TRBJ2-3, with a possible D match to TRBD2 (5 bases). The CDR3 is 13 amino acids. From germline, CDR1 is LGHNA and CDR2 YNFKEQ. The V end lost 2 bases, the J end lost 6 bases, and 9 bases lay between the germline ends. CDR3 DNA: TGTGCCAGCAGCCAACCACTAGTCGATACGCAGTATTTT. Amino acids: CASSQPLVDTQYF.